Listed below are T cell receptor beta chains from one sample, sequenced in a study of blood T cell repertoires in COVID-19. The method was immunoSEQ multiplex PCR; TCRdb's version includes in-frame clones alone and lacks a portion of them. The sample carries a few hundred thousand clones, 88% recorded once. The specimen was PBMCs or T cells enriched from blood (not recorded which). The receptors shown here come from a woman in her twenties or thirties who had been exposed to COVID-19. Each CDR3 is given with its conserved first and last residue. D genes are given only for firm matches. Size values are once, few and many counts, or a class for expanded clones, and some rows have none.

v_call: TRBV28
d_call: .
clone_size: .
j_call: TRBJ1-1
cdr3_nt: TGTGCCAGCAGTTTATGGCGGACAGTGGATACTGAAGCTTTCTTT
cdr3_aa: CASSLWRTVDTEAFF

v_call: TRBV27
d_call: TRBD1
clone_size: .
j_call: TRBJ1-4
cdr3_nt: TGTGCCAGCAGACCGGGGACAGCCCCAATGTACCGTGAAAAACTGTTTTTT
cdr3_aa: CASRPGTAPMYREKLFF

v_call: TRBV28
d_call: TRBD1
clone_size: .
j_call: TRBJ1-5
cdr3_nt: TGTGCCAGCTACAGGGGAAATCAGCCCCAGCATTTT
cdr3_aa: CASYRGNQPQHF

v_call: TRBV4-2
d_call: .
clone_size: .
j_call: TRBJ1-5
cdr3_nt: TGTGCCAGCAGCCCAGAGGACAGATACGATCAGCCCCAGCATTTT
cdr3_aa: CASSPEDRYDQPQHF

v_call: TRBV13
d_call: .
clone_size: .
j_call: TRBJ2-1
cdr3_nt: TGTGCCAGCAGCTTAGGCCGCGGCAATGAGCAGTTCTTC
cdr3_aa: CASSLGRGNEQFF

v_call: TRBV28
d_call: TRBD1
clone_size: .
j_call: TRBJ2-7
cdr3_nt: TGTGCCAGCAGTGTAGACAGGGGGCTCGACGAGCAGTACTTC
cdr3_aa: CASSVDRGLDEQYF

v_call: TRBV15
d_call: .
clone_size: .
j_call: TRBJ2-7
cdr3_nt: TGTGCCACCAGCAGAGGGGATTTAGCGCGACTCACTCTCTACGAGCAGTACTTC
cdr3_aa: CATSRGDLARLTLYEQYF

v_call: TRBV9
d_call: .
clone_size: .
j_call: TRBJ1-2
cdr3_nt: TGTGCCAGCCGAGCAGGCGCGCCAGGAAGGGGCTACACCTTC
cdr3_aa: CASRAGAPGRGYTF

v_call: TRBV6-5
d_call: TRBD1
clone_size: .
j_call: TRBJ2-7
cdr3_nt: TGTGCCAGCAGTTACCCGGGCAGGGGGTACGAGCAGTACTTC
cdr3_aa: CASSYPGRGYEQYF

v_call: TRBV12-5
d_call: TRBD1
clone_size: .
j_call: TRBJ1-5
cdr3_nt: TGTGCTAGTGGTTTGACCAGGGACAGGGGGCGCGGACAGCCCCAGCATTTT
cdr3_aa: CASGLTRDRGRGQPQHF

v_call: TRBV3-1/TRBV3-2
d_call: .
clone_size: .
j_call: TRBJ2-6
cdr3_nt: TGTGCCAGCAGCCCAAAGGGAGCCGGCCCCTCTGGGGCCAACGTCCTGACTTTC
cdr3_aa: CASSPKGAGPSGANVLTF

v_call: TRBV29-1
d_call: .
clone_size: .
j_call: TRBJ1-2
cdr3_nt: TGCAGCGTTAAGACAGCGAATGGCTACACCTTC
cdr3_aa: CSVKTANGYTF

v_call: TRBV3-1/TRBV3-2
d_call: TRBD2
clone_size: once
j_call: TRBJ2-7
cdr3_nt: TGTGCCAGCAGCCGATCAGCGGGACCGCTCTCCTACGAGCAGTACTTC
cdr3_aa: CASSRSAGPLSYEQYF

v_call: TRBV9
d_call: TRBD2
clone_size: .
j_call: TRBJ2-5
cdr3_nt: TGTGCCAGCAGCGTAAGTCCTAGCGGGAGGGCCCAAGAGACCCAGTACTTC
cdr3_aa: CASSVSPSGRAQETQYF

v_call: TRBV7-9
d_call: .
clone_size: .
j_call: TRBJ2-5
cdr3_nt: TGTGCCAGCAGCTTAAGCGGCTACCAAGAGACCCAGTACTTC
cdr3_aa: CASSLSGYQETQYF

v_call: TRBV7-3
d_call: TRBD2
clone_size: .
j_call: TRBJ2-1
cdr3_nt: TGTGCCAGCAGCTTTAGCGGGAGCTGGAATGAGCAGTTCTTC
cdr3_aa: CASSFSGSWNEQFF

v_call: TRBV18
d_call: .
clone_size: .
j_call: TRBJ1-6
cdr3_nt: TGTGCCAGCTCCCCGCTGGGCGACTCACCCCTCCACTTT
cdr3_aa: CASSPLGDSPLHF

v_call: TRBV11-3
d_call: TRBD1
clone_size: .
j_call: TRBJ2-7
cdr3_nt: TGTGCCAGCAGCTTTGGGACAGTGGGATACGAGCAGTACTTC
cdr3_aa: CASSFGTVGYEQYF

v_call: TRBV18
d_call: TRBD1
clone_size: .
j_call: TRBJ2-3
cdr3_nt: TGTGCCAGCTCACCGAAAGTAGCAGGGGGCGTAGATACGCAGTATTTT
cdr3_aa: CASSPKVAGGVDTQYF

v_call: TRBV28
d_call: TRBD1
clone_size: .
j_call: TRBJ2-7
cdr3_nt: TGTGCCAGCAGTTCCTTCCGGGACAGGGGGTCGGGGGAGCAGTACTTC
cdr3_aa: CASSSFRDRGSGEQYF

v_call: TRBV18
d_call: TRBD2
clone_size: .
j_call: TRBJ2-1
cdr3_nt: TGTGCCAGCTCGCCTCAAGAGGGCGGGAGGATCGGTGAGCAGTTCTTC
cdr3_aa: CASSPQEGGRIGEQFF

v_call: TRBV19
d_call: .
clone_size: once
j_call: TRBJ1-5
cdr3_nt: TGTGCCAGTAGTGGGAGGGGCCAAAATCAGCCCCAGCATTTT
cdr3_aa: CASSGRGQNQPQHF

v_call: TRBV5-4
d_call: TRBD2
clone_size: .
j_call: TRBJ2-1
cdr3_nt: TGTGCCAGCAGCTTCAGCGGGAGCAATGAGCAGTTCTTC
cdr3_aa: CASSFSGSNEQFF

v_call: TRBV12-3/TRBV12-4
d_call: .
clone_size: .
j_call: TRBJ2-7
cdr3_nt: TGTGCCAGCAGTTTCGGTCTCTCCTACGAGCAGTACTTC
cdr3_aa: CASSFGLSYEQYF

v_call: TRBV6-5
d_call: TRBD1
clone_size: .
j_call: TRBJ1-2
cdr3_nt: TGTGCCAGCAGGCTGGACAGGGTGGACTATGGCTACACCTTC
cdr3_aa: CASRLDRVDYGYTF

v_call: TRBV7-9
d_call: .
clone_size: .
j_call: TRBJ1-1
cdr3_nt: TGTGCCAGCAGCTTCGTGGAAGCTTTCTTT
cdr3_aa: CASSFVEAFF

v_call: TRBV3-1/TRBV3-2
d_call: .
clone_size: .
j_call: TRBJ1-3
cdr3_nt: TGTGCCAGCAGCCAAGATGCGAGCCTGTACTCTAGAAACACCATATATTTT
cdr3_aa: CASSQDASLYSRNTIYF

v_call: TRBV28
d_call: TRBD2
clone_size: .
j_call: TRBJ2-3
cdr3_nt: TGTGCCAGCAGTCCCTACGGGGAGGGAAGCACAGATACGCAGTATTTT
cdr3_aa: CASSPYGEGSTDTQYF

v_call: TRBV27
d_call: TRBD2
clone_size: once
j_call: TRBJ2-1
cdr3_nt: TGTGCCAGCAGTGAGGTGGCGGGAGCTTTTAATGAGCAGTTCTTC
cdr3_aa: CASSEVAGAFNEQFF

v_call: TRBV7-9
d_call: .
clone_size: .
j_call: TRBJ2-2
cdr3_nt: TGTGCCAGCAGCCATCGGGGAGGGGAGCTGTTTTTT
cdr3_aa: CASSHRGGELFF

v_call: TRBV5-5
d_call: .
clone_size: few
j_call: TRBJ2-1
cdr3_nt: TGTGCCAGCACCTGGATGGAGGGGTTGCAGAATGAGCAGTTCTTC
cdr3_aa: CASTWMEGLQNEQFF

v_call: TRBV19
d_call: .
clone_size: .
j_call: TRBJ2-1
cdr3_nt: TGTGCCAGTAGGGACGGGAGCTCCTACAATGAGCAGTTCTTC
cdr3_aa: CASRDGSSYNEQFF

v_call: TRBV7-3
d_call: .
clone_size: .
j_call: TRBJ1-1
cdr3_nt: TGTGCCAGCAGCTTAAACGGGGGAGTCACTGAAGCTTTCTTT
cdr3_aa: CASSLNGGVTEAFF

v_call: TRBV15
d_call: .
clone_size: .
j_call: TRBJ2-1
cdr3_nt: TGTGCCACCAGCAGAGCGGGGGAGAGGGGCTTGAATGAGCAGTTCTTC
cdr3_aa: CATSRAGERGLNEQFF

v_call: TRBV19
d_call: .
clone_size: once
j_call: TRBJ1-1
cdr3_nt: TGTGCCAGTAGTCCCGGGGTACGGACTGAAGCTTTCTTT
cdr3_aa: CASSPGVRTEAFF

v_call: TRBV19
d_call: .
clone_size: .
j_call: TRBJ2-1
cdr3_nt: TGTGCCAGTAGTATAACCGGGAGAACGTCCAATGAGCAGTTCTTC
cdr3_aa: CASSITGRTSNEQFF

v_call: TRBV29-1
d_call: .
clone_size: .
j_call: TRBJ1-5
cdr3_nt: TGCAGCGTTGTCGAGGGCCGCCATCAGCCCCAGCATTTT
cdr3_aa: CSVVEGRHQPQHF

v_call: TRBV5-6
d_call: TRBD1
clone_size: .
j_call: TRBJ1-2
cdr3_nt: TGTGCCAGCAGCCCCACCGGGACAGGGGAAAACTATGGCTACACCTTC
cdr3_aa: CASSPTGTGENYGYTF

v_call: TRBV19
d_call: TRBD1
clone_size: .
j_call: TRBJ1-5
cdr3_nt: TGTGCCAGTACCTCCAGGGGGCGGGGGCCCCAGCATTTT
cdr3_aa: CASTSRGRGPQHF

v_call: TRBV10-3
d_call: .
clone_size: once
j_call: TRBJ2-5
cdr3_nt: TGTGCCATCAGTGCAAGTAGCGGCCTGTACCAAGAGACCCAGTACTTC
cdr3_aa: CAISASSGLYQETQYF

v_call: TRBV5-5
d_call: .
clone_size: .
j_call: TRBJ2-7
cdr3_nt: TGTGCCAGCAGCTTGGGTAGCGGCTACGAGCAGTACTTC
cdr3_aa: CASSLGSGYEQYF

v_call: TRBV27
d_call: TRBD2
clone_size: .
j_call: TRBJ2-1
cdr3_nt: TGTGCCAGCAACCGACGAGGGACTAGCGGCTTTAGCTCCTACAATGAGCAGTTCTTC
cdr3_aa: CASNRRGTSGFSSYNEQFF

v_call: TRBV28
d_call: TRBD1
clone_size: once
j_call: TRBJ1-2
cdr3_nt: TGTGCCAGCAGTGCGACAGGGGCCTATGGCTACACCTTC
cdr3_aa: CASSATGAYGYTF

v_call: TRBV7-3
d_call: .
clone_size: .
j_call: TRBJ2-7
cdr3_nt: TGTGCCAGCAGTACCGGGACAACTTCCTACGAGCAGTACTTC
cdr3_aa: CASSTGTTSYEQYF

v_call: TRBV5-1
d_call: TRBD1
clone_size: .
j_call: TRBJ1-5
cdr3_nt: TGCGCCAGCAGCGTGGGACAGGGGTTCAATCAGCCCCAGCATTTT
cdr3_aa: CASSVGQGFNQPQHF

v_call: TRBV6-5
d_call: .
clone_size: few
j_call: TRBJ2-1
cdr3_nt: TGTGCCAGCAGTTACTCGTACTACTACAATGAGCAGTTCTTC
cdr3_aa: CASSYSYYYNEQFF

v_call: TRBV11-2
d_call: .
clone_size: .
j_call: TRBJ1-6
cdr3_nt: TGTGCCAGCAGCTTAGGGACAGTGGCTAATTCACCCCTCCACTTT
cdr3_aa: CASSLGTVANSPLHF

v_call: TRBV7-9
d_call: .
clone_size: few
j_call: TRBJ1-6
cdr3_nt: TGTGCCAGCAGCTTTGCAGGAAGCTGGTCACCCCTCCACTTT
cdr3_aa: CASSFAGSWSPLHF

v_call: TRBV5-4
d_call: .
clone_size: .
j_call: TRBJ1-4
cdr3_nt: TGTGCCAGCAGCTTGGCCGGGTCACCTACTGAAAAACTGTTTTTT
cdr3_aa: CASSLAGSPTEKLFF

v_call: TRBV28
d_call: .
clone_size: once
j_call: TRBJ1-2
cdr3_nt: TGTGCCAGCAGTTTACCCAGTAACTATGGCTACACCTTC
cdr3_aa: CASSLPSNYGYTF

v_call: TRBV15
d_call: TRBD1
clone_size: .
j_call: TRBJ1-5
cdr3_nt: TGTGCCACCAGCAGAGCCGGGGACAGGGACCAGCCCCAGCATTTT
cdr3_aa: CATSRAGDRDQPQHF

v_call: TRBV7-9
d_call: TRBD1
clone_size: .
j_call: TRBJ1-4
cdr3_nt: TGTGCCAGCAGCCTCGGGACAGGCAATGAAAAACTGTTTTTT
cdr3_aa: CASSLGTGNEKLFF

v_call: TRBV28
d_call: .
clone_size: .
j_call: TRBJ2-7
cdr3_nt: TGTGCCAGCAGCCTCCACCGGGTCGAAGCGAACGAGCAGTACTTC
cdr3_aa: CASSLHRVEANEQYF